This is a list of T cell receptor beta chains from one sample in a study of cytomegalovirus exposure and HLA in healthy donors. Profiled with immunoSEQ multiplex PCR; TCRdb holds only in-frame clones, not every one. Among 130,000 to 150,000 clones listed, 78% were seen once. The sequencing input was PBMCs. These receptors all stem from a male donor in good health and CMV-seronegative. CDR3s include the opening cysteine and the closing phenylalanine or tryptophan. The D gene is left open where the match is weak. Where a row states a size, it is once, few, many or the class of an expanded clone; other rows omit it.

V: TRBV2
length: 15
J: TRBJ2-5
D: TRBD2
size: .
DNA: TGTGCCAGCAGTGACCGCAGCGGGAGTGGAAAGACCCAGTACTTC
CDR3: CASSDRSGSGKTQYF

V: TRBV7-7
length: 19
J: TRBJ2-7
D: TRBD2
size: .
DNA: TGTGCTAGCAGCTACGGGGGACTAGCGGGACCTTCCCTCCTTGTGGGGCAGTACTTC
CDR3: CASSYGGLAGPSLLVGQYF

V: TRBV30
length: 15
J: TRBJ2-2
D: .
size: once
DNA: TGTGCCTGGAGTGCCCCAGGTCGACACACCGGGGAGCTGTTTTTT
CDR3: CAWSAPGRHTGELFF

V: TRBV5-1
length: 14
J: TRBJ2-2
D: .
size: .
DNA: TGCGCCAGCAGTACGGGAGCGAACACCGGGGAGCTGTTTTTT
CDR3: CASSTGANTGELFF

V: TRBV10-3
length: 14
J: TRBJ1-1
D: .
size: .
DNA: TGTGCCATCAGGTACTGGGGCACGGACACTGAAGCTTTCTTT
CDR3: CAIRYWGTDTEAFF

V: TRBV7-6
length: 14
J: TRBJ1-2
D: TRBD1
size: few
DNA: TGTGCCAGCAGCGAGACAGGGATTAGTGATGGCTACCCCTTC
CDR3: CASSETGISDGYPF

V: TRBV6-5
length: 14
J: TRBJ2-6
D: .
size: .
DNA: TGTGCCAGCACCAGGGGGGCCGGGGCCAACGTCCTGACTTTC
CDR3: CASTRGAGANVLTF

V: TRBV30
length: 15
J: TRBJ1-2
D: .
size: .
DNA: TGTACCTTGGTCAGAGAGTCCGGGGTTAACTATGGCTACACCTTC
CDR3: CTLVRESGVNYGYTF

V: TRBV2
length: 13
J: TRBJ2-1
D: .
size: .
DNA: TGTGCCAGCAGGCGGGAAACAAGGAATGAGCAGTTCTTC
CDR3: CASRRETRNEQFF

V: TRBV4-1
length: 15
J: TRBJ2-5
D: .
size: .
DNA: TGCGCCAGCAGAGGAGGAGGGGGCTGGCAAGAGACCCAGTACTTC
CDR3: CASRGGGGWQETQYF

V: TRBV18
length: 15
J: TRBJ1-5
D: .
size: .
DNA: TGTGCCAGCTCACCGACTCAAGCCGCCGGTCAGCCCCAGCATTTT
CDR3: CASSPTQAAGQPQHF

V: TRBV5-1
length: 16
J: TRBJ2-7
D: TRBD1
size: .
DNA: TGCGCCAGCAGCTTGGCGGGGACAGGGGCCTCCTACGAGCAGTACTTC
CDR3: CASSLAGTGASYEQYF